The 6 T cell receptor beta chains presented below share a single source sample, sequenced in a study of cytomegalovirus exposure and HLA in healthy donors (dated by TCRdb to about 2017). To prepare the library, the immunoSEQ multiplex PCR assay was applied. TCRdb provides this immuneACCESS table in a form limited to in-frame rearrangements. Some clones are lacking; in checked studies, under half of them reflect an unresolved V gene, and why the rest are absent is not known. The sample data list 65,000 to 75,000 clones, and around 94% of these were observed just once. Together, the top ten hold roughly 3.2% of the sample. Sequencing input: PBMCs. Receptors originate from a woman younger than 30 in good health and CMV-seropositive.

The rearrangement uses TRBV6-1 and TRBJ2-7, with D perhaps matching TRBD1 (6 bases). With 5 bases removed from V and 0 bases from J, the gap between germline ends came to 11 bases. The CDR3 runs 14 residues. In germline, CDR1 is MNHNS, CDR2 SASEGT. Here the CDR3 DNA reads TGTGCCAGCAGTCGACAGGAGAGCTCCTACGAGCAGTACTTC. Protein product: CASSRQESSYEQYF.

The chain employs TRBV2 and TRBJ2-6; the D is unclear. Trimming left V 6 bases short and J 4 bases short, with 10 bases between. Germline loops: CDR1 SNHLY, CDR2 FYNNEI. This CDR3 region has 14 residues. CDR3 in amino acids: CASRPGTGANVLTF. The CDR3 coding sequence is TGTGCCAGCAGGCCAGGAACCGGGGCCAACGTCCTGACTTTC.

V gene TRBV5-1 combines with J gene TRBJ1-2, with 7 bases fitting TRBD1. V trimming: 3 bases; J trimming: 6 bases; junction bases outside the gene matches: 5. This CDR3 has 13 residues. In germline, CDR1 is SGHRS, CDR2 YFSETQ. CDR3 protein: CASSSHTGDGYTF. For the CDR3, the DNA is TGCGCCAGCAGCTCTCACACAGGGGATGGCTACACCTTC.

In the case of this clone: At one of its ends the junction is not consistent with the germline gene, which may arise from a read error. The chain combines TRBV7-7 with TRBJ2-3, with TRBD2 matching 15 bases. Germline assignment: CDR1 SSHAT and CDR2 FNYEAQ (reference sequence). This CDR3 contains 20 residues. The CDR3 bases are TGTGCTAGCAGCTTAGTGGTCGGACTAGCGGGGGGGATGGGTACAGATACGCAGTATTTT. Its translation is CASSLVVGLAGGMGTDTQYF.

The V call is TRBV7-2, the J call TRBJ2-5; D possibly corresponds to TRBD2 (5 bases). Trimming stripped 2 bases from V and 2 bases from J, with 15 bases between. CDR3 length equals 16 residues. Per germline, CDR1 SGHTA and CDR2 FQGNSA. The CDR3 spells CASSLWLGSGQETQYF. The CDR3 nucleotides are TGTGCCAGCAGCTTATGGCTTGGGAGCGGTCAAGAGACCCAGTACTTC. The whole variable domain, filled in from reference TRBV7-2 and TRBJ2-5, reads GAGVSQSPSNKVTEKGKDVELRCDPISGHTALYWYRQSLGQGLEFLIYFQGNSAPDKSGLPSDRFSAERTGGSVSTLTIQRTQQEDSAVYLCASSLWLGSGQETQYFGPGTRLLVL.

This sequence joins TRBV7-9 and TRBJ2-3; D possibly corresponds to TRBD2 (6 bases). The CDR3 has 15 residues. Germline lookup yields CDR1 SEHNR and CDR2 FQNEAQ (reference sequence). Trimming cost V 1 base and J 0 bases, with 8 bases left between them. DNA of the CDR3: TGTGCCAGCAGCTTAGACGGGACTAGCACAGATACGCAGTATTTT. Amino acid sequence: CASSLDGTSTDTQYF.